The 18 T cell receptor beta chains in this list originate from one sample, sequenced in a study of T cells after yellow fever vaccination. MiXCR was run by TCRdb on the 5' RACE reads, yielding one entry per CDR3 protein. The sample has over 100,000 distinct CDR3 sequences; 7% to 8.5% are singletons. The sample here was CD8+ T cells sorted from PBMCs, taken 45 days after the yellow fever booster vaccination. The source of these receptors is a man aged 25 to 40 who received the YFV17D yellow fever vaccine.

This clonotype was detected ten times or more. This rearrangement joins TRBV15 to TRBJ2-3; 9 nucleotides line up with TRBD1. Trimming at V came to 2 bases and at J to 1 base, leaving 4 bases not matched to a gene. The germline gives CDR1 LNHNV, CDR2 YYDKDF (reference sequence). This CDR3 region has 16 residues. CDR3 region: CATSRTGGAGTDTQYF. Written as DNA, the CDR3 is TGTGCCACCAGCAGAACAGGGGGCGCCGGCACAGATACGCAGTATTTT.

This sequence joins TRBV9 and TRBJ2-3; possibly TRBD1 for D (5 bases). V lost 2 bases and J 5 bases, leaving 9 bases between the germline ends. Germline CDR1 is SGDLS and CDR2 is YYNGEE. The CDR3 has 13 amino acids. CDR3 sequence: CASSVWGEDTQYF. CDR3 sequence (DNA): TGTGCCAGCAGCGTCTGGGGCGAAGATACGCAGTATTTT.

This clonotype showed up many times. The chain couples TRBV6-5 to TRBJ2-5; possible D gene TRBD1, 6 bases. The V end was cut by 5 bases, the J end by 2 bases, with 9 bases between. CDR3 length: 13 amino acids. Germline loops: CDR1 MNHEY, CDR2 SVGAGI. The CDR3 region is CASSNREQETQYF. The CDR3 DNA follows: TGTGCCAGCAGTAACAGGGAGCAAGAGACCCAGTACTTC.

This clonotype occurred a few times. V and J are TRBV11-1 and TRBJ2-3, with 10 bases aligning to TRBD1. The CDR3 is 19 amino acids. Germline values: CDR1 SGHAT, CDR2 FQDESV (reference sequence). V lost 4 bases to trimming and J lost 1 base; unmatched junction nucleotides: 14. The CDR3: CASSSRPGQGRRRTDTQYF. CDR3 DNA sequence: TGTGCCAGCAGCTCGCGCCCGGGACAGGGGCGCCGGCGCACAGATACGCAGTATTTT.

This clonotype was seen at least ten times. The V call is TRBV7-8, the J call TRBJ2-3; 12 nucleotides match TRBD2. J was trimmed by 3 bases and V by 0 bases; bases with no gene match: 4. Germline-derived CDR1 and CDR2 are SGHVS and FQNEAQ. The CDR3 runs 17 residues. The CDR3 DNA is TGTGCCAGCAGCTTAGCCCGACTAGCGGGAGTGACAGATACGCAGTATTTT. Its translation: CASSLARLAGVTDTQYF.

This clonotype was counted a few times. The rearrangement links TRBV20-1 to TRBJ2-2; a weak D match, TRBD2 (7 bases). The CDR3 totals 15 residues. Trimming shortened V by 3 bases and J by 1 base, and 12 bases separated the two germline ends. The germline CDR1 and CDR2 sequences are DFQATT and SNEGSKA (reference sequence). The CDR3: CSARGGQGNTGELFF. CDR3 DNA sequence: TGCAGTGCTAGGGGGGGGCAGGGGAACACCGGGGAGCTGTTTTTT.

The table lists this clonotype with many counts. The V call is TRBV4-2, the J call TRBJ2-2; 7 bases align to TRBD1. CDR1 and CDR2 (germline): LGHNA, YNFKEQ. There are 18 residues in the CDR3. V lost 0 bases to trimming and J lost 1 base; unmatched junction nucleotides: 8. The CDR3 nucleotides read TGTGCCAGCAGCCAAGATGGTATAGGGGGCTGGAACACCGGGGAGCTGTTTTTT. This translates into CASSQDGIGGWNTGELFF.

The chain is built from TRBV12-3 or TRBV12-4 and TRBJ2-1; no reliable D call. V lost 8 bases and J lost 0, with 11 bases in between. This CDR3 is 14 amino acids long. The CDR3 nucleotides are TGTGCCAGCTCCCCACTCAGCTCCTACAATGAGCAGTTCTTC. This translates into CASSPLSSYNEQFF.

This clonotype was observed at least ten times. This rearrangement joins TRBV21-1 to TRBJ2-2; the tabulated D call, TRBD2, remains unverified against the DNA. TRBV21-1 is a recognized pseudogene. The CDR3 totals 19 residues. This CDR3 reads CASSSPLETSGTNTGELFF. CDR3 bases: TGTGCCAGCAGCTCACCCCTAGAGACTAGCGGGACGAACACCGGGGAGCTGTTTTTT.

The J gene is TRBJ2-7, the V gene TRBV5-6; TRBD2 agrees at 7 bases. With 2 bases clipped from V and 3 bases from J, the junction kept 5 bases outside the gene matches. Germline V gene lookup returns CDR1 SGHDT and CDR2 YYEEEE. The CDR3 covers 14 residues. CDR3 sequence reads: CASSFGGSLYEQYF. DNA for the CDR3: TGTGCCAGCAGCTTCGGCGGGAGCCTCTACGAGCAGTACTTC.

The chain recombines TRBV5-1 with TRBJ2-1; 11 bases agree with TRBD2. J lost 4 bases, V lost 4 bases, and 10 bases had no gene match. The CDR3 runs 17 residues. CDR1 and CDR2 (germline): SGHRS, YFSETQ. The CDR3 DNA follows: TGCGCCAGCAGCCAACACCCTAGCGGGAGGATTTACAATGAGCAGTTCTTC. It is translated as CASSQHPSGRIYNEQFF.

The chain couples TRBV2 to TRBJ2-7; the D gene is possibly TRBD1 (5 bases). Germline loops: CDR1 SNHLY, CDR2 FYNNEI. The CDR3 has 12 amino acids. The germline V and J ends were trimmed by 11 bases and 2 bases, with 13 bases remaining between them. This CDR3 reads CAFSTETYEQYF. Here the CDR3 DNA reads TGTGCCTTCTCGACAGAGACCTACGAGCAGTACTTC.

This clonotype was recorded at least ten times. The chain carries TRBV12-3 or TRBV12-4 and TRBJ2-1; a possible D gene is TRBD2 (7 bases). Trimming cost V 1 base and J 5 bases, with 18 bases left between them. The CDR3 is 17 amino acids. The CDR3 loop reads CASSLGRGAVADNEQFF. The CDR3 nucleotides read TGTGCCAGCAGTTTAGGTCGGGGGGCGGTAGCGGACAATGAGCAGTTCTTC.

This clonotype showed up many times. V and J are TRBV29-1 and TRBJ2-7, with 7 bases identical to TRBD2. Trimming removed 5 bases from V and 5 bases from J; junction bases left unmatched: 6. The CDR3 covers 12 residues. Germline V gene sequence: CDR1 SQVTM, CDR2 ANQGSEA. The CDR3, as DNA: TGCAGCGTTATGGGGGGGAGTAACGAGCAGTACTTC. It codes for CSVMGGSNEQYF.

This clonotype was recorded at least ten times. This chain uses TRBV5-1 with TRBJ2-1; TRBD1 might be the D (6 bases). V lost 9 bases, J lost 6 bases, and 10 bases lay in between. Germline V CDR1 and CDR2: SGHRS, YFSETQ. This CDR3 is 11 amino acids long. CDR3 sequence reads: CATKQGNEQFF. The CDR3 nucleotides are TGCGCCACCAAACAGGGCAATGAGCAGTTCTTC.

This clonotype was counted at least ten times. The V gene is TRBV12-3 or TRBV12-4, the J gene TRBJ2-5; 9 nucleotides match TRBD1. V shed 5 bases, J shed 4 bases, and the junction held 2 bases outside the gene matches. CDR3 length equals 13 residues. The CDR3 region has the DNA TGTGCCAGCAGTACAGGGGGCGGAGAGACCCAGTACTTC. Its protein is CASSTGGGETQYF.

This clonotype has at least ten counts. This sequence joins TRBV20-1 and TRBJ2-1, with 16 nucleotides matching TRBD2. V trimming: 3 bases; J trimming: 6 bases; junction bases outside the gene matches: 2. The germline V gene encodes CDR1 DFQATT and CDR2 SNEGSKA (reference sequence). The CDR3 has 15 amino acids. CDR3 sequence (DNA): TGCAGTGCTAGGGGACTAGCGGGAGGGTTCAATGAGCAGTTCTTC. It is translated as CSARGLAGGFNEQFF.

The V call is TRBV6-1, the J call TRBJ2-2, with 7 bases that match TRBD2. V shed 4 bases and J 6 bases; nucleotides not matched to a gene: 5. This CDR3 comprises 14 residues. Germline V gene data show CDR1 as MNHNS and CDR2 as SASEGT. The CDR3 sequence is CASSVSGRPGELFF. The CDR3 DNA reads TGTGCCAGCAGTGTTAGCGGGCGGCCCGGGGAGCTGTTTTTT.